A single sample is the source of the 8 T cell receptor beta chains below, sequenced in a study of T cell responses to AZD1222 COVID-19 vaccine. Clones were read by immunoSEQ multiplex PCR, and TCRdb kept only the in-frame ones, dropping some. The sample holds approximately 83,000 clones; about nine tenths are singletons and the top ten take less than 5.5%. The starting material was peripheral blood, obtained on day 0 of MenACWY control vaccination. The receptors derive from an adult in good health.

CDR3 region: CASSKEWRWWLNTEAFF. The CDR3 nucleotides are TGTGCCAGCAGCAAAGAGTGGCGGTGGTGGCTGAACACTGAAGCTTTCTTT. The chain is built from TRBV21-1 and TRBJ1-1. TRBV21-1 is assigned pseudogene status. The CDR3 is 17 amino acids.

This chain links TRBV7-8 with TRBJ1-1; possible D gene TRBD1, 6 bases. The CDR3 has 14 residues. Trimming shortened V by 3 bases and J by 4 bases, and 12 bases separated the two germline ends. CDR1 and CDR2 from the germline V gene are SGHVS and FQNEAQ. The CDR3 DNA reads TGTGCCAGCAGCTTCGCGGGAGGGGGCACTGAAGCTTTCTTT. Amino acid sequence: CASSFAGGGTEAFF.

CDR3 sequence reads: CASSTSPGPLDNLAKNIQYF. The CDR3 DNA reads TGCGCCAGCAGCACCTCCCCGGGACCGCTAGATAACCTAGCCAAAAACATTCAGTACTTC. The chain links TRBV4-1 to TRBJ2-4; D may correspond to TRBD1 or TRBD2 (5 bases each). CDR1 and CDR2 from the germline V gene are MGHRA and YSYEKL. There are 20 residues in the CDR3. V was cut by 5 bases and J by 0 bases, with 26 bases left in between.

This clone was recorded only once. The V gene is TRBV19, the J gene TRBJ1-1; D gene unclear. This CDR3 region has 14 residues. Germline V gene sequence: CDR1 LNHDA, CDR2 SQIVND (reference sequence). The V end was cut by 3 bases, the J end by 6 bases, with 14 bases between. The CDR3 nucleotides are TGTGCCAGTAGTATGGGAAGCCTAGGGTCTGAAGCTTTCTTT. As protein: CASSMGSLGSEAFF.

Here the CDR3 reads CASSPTSGRADTQYF. CDR3 nucleotides: TGTGCCAGCAGCCCCACTAGCGGGAGGGCAGATACGCAGTATTTT. The J gene is TRBJ2-3, the V gene TRBV3-1 (or the pseudogene TRBV3-2); 13 bases are a match to TRBD2. Germline V gene data show CDR1 as LGHDT and CDR2 as YNNKEL (reference sequence). The CDR3 extends over 15 amino acids. The ends lost 4 bases at V and 4 bases at J; junction bases unmatched: 2.

The gene calls are TRBV7-2 and TRBJ2-3; 9 bases are shared with TRBD2. The CDR3 contains 12 residues. The germline V gene encodes CDR1 SGHTA and CDR2 FQGNSA. V shed 10 bases, J shed 5 bases, and the junction held 4 bases outside the gene matches. This CDR3 is CATRLAVDTQYF. The CDR3 region has the DNA TGTGCCACCCGACTAGCGGTAGATACGCAGTATTTT.

V usage is TRBV30 and J usage is TRBJ2-3; weak D call: TRBD1 (5 bases). The CDR3 runs to 14 residues. The germline V gene encodes CDR1 GTSNPN and CDR2 SVGIG (reference sequence). Trimming took 0 bases from V and 2 from J, leaving 9 bases between them. The DNA of the CDR3 is TGTGCCTGGAGTGTTAAGGGGATCACAGATACGCAGTATTTT. This sequence encodes CAWSVKGITDTQYF.

The chain recombines TRBV4-1 with TRBJ1-6; the D is unclear. The CDR3 sequence is 14 residues long. Trimming shortened V by 1 base and J by 7 bases, and 8 bases separated the two germline ends. Germline CDR1 MGHRA, CDR2 YSYEKL. In DNA form, the CDR3 reads TGCGCCAGCAGCCAAGTCACGGGGAATTCACCCCTCCACTTT. It translates to CASSQVTGNSPLHF.